This TCR beta chain was retrieved from a study of identical twins. Of note for this clonotype: Its antigen is not known.

Template switching introduced a universal primer site, and the cDNA bore unique molecular identifiers. TCRdb called the 5' RACE reads again in MiXCR, with one record for every CDR3 protein. The sample lists around 340,000 distinct CDR3 sequences, approximately 8.8% occurring once. Study-wide findings and caveats: A cross-sectional statistical analysis, not follow-up of the same donors, supported the conclusions. Insertions ran lower in abundant cord blood beta clonotypes, though not in memory repertoires.

The sample taken for sequencing was naive T cells sorted from blood. This receptor was obtained from a woman in her forties or fifties in good health.

The CDR3 protein is CASSWWRETQYF. CDR3 DNA: TGTGCCAGCAGCTGGTGGCGGGAGACCCAGTACTTC. The genes are TRBV7-9 and TRBJ2-5; D call uncertain. The CDR3 is made up of 12 amino acids. Germline V gene lookup returns CDR1 SEHNR and CDR2 FQNEAQ (reference sequence). Trimming pared 4 bases from V and 5 bases from J, leaving 8 bases between.